Each of the 8 T cell receptor beta chains below was sequenced from the same sample in a study of blood T cell repertoires in COVID-19. Clones were sequenced by immunoSEQ multiplex PCR, and TCRdb holds only the in-frame ones, with some missing. The data hold about 220,000 clones, with 70% to 90% observed a single time. The specimen sequenced was peripheral blood. These receptors all stem from a human donor in a cohort sampled during active COVID-19.

The chain carries TRBV7-2 and TRBJ1-3; tentative D call: TRBD1 (5 bases). The length of the CDR3 is 15 residues. Trimming removed 5 bases from V and 2 bases from J, with 13 bases in between. Germline V lookup: CDR1 SGHTA, CDR2 FQGNSA. CDR3 amino acids: CASSRDSFPGNTIYF. CDR3 DNA: TGTGCCAGCAGCCGGGACTCCTTTCCTGGAAACACCATATATTTT.

The J gene is TRBJ1-2, the V gene TRBV5-1; D remains unclear. Per germline, CDR1 SGHRS and CDR2 YFSETQ. CDR3 length: 14 amino acids. The germline V and J ends were trimmed by 0 bases and 0 bases, with 6 bases remaining between them. CDR3 DNA sequence: TGCGCCAGCAGCTTGGACCGAGCTAACTATGGCTACACCTTC. Its translation: CASSLDRANYGYTF. Combining the CDR3 with reference TRBV5-1 and TRBJ1-2 gives the whole variable domain KAGVTQTPRYLIKTRGQQVTLSCSPISGHRSVSWYQQTPGQGLQFLFEYFSETQRNKGNFPGRFSGRQFSNSRSEMNVSTLELGDSALYLCASSLDRANYGYTFGSGTRLTVV.

The CDR3 nucleotides are TGTGCCAGCAGTTACTCCCGGGGGGGAGGTGCAGATACGCAGTATTTT. Translated, it gives CASSYSRGGGADTQYF. The chain employs TRBV6-6 and TRBJ2-3; 8 bases map to TRBD2. This CDR3 has 16 amino acids. V was pared by 0 bases and J by 4 bases, with 6 bases of the junction left unmatched. The germline CDR1 and CDR2 sequences are MNHNY and SVGAGI (reference sequence).

This clone was recorded only once. The CDR3 loop reads CASSSDRGMYGYTF. In DNA, the CDR3 is TGTGCCAGCAGTTCGGACAGGGGAATGTATGGCTACACCTTC. V gene TRBV27 combines with J gene TRBJ1-2; 9 nucleotides line up with TRBD1. V shed 4 bases and J 5 bases; nucleotides not matched to a gene: 5. In germline, CDR1 is MNHEY, CDR2 SMNVEV (reference sequence). The CDR3 sequence is 14 residues long.

V and J are TRBV24-1 and TRBJ2-1, with 8 positions matching TRBD2. This CDR3 is built from 14 residues. V was clipped by 5 bases and J by 5 bases; unmatched bases: 4. CDR1 and CDR2 from the germline V gene are KGHDR and SFDVKD. CDR3 DNA sequence: TGTGCCACCAGTGGGACTAGCACACACAATGAGCAGTTCTTC. This codes for CATSGTSTHNEQFF.

The chain uses TRBV7-2 and TRBJ2-3, with no clear D. The CDR3 runs 13 residues. V shed 5 bases and J shed 4 bases, with 10 bases lying between them. The germline V gene encodes CDR1 SGHTA and CDR2 FQGNSA. The CDR3 bases are TGTGCCAGCAGCCCCCGCGGCCCAGATACGCAGTATTTT. It specifies CASSPRGPDTQYF.

The V gene is TRBV28, the J gene TRBJ1-2; 9 nucleotides align to TRBD1. V gave up 5 bases and J gave up 1 base; unmatched junction bases: 8. The CDR3 contains 16 residues. Germline assignment: CDR1 MDHEN and CDR2 SYDVKM. CDR3 sequence reads: CASSPRDRDHNYGYTF. CDR3 in DNA: TGTGCCAGCAGTCCCCGGGACAGGGACCATAACTATGGCTACACCTTC.

The chain carries TRBV9 and TRBJ2-7; D perhaps matches TRBD2 (5 bases). Germline loops: CDR1 SGDLS, CDR2 YYNGEE. V was cut by 0 bases and J by 6 bases, with 13 bases left in between. CDR3 length: 14 residues. The CDR3 coding sequence is TGTGCCAGCAGCGTAGGGGGTGTGGGAGTCGAGCAGTACTTC. Protein product: CASSVGGVGVEQYF. The full variable domain, completed using reference TRBV9 and TRBJ2-7, is DSGVTQTPKHLITATGQRVTLRCSPRSGDLSVYWYQQSLDQGLQFLIQYYNGEERAKGNILERFSAQQFPDLHSELNLSSLELGDSALYFCASSVGGVGVEQYFGPGTRLTVT.